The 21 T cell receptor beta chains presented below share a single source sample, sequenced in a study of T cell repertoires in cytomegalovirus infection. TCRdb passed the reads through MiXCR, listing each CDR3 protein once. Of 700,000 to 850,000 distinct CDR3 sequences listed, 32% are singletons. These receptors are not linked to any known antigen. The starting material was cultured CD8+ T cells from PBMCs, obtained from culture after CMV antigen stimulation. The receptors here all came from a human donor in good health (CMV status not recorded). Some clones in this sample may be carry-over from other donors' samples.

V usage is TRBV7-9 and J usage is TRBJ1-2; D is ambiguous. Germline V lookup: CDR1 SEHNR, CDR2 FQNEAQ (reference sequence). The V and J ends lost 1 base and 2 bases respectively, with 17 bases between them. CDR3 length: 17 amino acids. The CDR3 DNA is TGTGCCAGCAGCTTAGTTCCACGGGAAGGACCCAACTATGGCTACACCTTC. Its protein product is CASSLVPREGPNYGYTF. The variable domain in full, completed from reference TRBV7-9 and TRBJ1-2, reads DTGVSQNPRHKITKRGQNVTFRCDPISEHNRLYWYRQTLGQGPEFLTYFQNEAQLEKSRLLSDRFSAERPKGSFSTLEIQRTEQGDSAMYLCASSLVPREGPNYGYTFGSGTRLTVV.

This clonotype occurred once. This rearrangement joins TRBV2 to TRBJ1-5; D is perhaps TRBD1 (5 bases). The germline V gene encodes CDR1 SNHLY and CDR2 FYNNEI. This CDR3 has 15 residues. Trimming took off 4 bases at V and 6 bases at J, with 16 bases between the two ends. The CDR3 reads CASSADRGRTQPQHF. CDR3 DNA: TGTGCCAGCAGTGCGGATAGGGGAAGGACTCAGCCCCAGCATTTT.

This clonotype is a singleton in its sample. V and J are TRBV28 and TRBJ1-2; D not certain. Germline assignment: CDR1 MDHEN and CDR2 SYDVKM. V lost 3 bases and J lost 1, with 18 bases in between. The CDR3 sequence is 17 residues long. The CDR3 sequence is CASSFPPGEALNYGYTF. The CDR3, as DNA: TGTGCCAGCAGTTTTCCTCCCGGGGAGGCTCTTAACTATGGCTACACCTTC.

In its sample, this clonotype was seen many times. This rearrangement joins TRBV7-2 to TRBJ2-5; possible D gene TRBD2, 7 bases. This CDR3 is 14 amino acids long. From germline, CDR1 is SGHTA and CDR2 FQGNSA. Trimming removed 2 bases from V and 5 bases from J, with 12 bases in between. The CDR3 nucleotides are TGTGCCAGCAGCTTACGGGGGGCAGGGGAGACCCAGTACTTC. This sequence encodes CASSLRGAGETQYF.

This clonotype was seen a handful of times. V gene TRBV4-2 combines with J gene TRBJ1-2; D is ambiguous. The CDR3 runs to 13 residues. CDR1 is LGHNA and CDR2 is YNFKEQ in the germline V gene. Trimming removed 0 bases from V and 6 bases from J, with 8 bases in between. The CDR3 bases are TGTGCCAGCAGCCAAGAACACATTGATGGCTACACCTTC. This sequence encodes CASSQEHIDGYTF.

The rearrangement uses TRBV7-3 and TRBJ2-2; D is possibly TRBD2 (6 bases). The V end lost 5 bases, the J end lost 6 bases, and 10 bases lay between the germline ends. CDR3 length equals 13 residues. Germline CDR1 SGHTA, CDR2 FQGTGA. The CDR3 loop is CASSVLAPGELFF. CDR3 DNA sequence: TGTGCCAGCAGCGTACTAGCTCCCGGGGAGCTGTTTTTT.

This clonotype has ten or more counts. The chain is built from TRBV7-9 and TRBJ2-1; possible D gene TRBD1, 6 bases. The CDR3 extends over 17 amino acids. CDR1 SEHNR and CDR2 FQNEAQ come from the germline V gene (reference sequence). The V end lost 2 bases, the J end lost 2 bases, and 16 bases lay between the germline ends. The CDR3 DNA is TGTGCCAGCAGCTTAACTAAGCCAGGGGCTACCTACAATGAGCAGTTCTTC. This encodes CASSLTKPGATYNEQFF.

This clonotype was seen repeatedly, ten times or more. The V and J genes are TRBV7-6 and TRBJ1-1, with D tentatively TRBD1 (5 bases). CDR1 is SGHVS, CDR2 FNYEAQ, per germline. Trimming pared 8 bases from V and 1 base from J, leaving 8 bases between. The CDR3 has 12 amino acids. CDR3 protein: CASGQGNTEAFF. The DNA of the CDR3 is TGTGCCAGCGGGCAGGGGAACACTGAAGCTTTCTTT.

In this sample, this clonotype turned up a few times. The CDR3 loop is CASSAGLAGGEQYF. The CDR3 coding sequence is TGTGCCAGTAGTGCGGGACTAGCGGGGGGAGAGCAGTACTTC. This chain links TRBV19 with TRBJ2-7; TRBD2 matches at 15 bases. CDR3 length: 14 residues. The V segment lost 5 bases and the J segment 7 bases; nucleotides outside the gene matches: 3. Germline CDR1 reads LNHDA; CDR2 reads SQIVND (reference sequence). The full variable domain, rest sourced from reference TRBV19 and TRBJ2-7, is DGGITQSPKYLFRKEGQNVTLSCEQNLNHDAMYWYRQDPGQGLRLIYYSQIVNDFQKGDIAEGYSVSREKKESFPLTVTSAQKNPTAFYLCASSAGLAGGEQYFGPGTRLTVT.

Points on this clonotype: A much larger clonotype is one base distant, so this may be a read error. The CDR3 DNA is TGTGTCAGCAGCCCCAGACTAGCGGGGGGGCCCTACAATGAGCAGTTCTTC. Residues: CVSSPRLAGGPYNEQFF. The V gene is TRBV7-3, the J gene TRBJ2-1; 14 positions match TRBD2. The germline gives CDR1 SGHTA, CDR2 FQGTGA. This CDR3 has 17 amino acids.

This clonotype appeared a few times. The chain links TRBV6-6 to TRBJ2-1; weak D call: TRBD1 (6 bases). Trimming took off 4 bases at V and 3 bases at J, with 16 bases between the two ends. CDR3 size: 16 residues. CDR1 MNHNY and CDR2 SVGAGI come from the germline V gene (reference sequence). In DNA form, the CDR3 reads TGTGCCAGCAGTTTCCCCCAGGGGAGACTCTACAATGAGCAGTTCTTC. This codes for CASSFPQGRLYNEQFF.

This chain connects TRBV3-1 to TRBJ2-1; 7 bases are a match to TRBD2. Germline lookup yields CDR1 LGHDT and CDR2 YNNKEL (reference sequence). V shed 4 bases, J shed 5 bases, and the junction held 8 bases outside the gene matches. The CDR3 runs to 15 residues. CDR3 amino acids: CASSPGLERDNEQFF. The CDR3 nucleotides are TGTGCCAGCAGCCCAGGACTAGAGAGAGACAATGAGCAGTTCTTC.

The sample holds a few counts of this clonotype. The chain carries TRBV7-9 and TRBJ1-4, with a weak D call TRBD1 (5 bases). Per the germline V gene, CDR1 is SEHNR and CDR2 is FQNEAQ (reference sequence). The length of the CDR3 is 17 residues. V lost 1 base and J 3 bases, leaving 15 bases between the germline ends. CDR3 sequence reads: CASSLGPRRVANEKLFF. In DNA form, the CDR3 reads TGTGCCAGCAGCTTAGGCCCCCGCAGGGTTGCTAATGAAAAACTGTTTTTT.

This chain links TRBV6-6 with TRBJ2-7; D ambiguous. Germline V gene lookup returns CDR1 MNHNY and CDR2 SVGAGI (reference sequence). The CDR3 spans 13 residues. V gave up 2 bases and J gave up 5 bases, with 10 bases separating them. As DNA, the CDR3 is TGTGCCAGCAGTTACCGACTTTGGGACGAGCAGTACGTC. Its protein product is CASSYRLWDEQYV.

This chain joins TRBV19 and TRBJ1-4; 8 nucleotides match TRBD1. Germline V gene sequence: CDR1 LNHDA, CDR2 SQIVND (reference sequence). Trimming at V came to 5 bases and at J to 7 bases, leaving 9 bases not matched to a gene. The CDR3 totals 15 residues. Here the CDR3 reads CASSPWTGSVEKLFF. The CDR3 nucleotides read TGTGCCAGTAGTCCGTGGACAGGGTCCGTTGAAAAACTGTTTTTT.

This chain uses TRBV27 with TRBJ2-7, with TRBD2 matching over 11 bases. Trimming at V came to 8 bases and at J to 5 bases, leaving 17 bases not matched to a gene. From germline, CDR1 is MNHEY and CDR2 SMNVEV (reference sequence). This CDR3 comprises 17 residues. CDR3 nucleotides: TGTGCCAGCGGCAAGAACGGCCTAGCGGGGGGCTCTAACGAGCAGTACTTC. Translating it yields CASGKNGLAGGSNEQYF.

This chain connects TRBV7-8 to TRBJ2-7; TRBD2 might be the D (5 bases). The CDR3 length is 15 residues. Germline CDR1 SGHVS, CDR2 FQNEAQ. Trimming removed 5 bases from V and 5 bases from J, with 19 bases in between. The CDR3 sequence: CASSTSGMGSHEQYV. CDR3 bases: TGTGCCAGCAGCACTTCGGGAATGGGGTCACACGAGCAGTACGTC.

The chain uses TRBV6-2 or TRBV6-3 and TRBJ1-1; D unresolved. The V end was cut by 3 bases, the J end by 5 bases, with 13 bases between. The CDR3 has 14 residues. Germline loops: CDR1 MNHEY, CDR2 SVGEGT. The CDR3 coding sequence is TGTGCCAGCAGTTATAATGGACGGAGAACTGAAGCTTTCTTT. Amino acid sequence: CASSYNGRRTEAFF.

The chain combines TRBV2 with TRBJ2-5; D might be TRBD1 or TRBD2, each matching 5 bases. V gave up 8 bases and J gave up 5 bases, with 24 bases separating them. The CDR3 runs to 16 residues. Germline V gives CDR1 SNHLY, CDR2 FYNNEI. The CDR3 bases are TGTGCCAGCGACCGGGCCGGGACCCAGATCGGGGAGACCCAGTACTTC. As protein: CASDRAGTQIGETQYF.

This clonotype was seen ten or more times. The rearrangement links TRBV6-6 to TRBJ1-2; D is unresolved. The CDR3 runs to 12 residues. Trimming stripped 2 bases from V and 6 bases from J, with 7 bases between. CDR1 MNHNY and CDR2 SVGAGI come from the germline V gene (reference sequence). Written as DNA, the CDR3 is TGTGCCAGCAGTTACGAAAGGAATGGCTACACCTTC. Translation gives CASSYERNGYTF.

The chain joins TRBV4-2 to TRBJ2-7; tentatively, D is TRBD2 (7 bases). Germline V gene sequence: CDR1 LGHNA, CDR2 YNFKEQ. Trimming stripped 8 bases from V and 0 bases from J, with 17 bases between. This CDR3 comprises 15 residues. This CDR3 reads CASHSFGGPSYEQYF. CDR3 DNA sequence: TGTGCCAGCCACTCCTTCGGGGGGCCCTCCTACGAGCAGTACTTC.